The subject of this entry is one T cell receptor beta chain. Trimming pared 8 bases from V and 5 bases from J, leaving 16 bases between. From germline, CDR1 is MNHEY and CDR2 SVGAGI. The CDR3 is made up of 14 amino acids. The data derive from a study of blood T cell repertoires in COVID-19. The table came from immunoSEQ multiplex PCR; TCRdb's copy has only in-frame clones and leaves some out. The sample holds 400,000 to 500,000 clones; approximately 90% are singletons and the top ten take roughly 1.4%. The V gene is TRBV6-5, the J gene TRBJ2-1; a possible D gene is TRBD2 (5 bases). This receptor was obtained from a woman in her late teens or twenties who had been exposed to COVID-19. The specimen was PBMCs or T cells enriched from blood (not recorded which). Here the CDR3 DNA reads TGTGCCAGCCCCGGAGGAGCGGAAGACAATGAGCAGTTCTTC. This gives the protein CASPGGAEDNEQFF.